This TCR beta chain was found in a study of blood T cells in healthy people across ages. Notes on the study in general: Investigators treated diversity estimates from one million T cells as underestimates. The long-lived group displayed more naive CD4+ cells, plus higher diversity, than the aged donors did. Unsorted PBMCs blocked a conclusive comparison of naive and antigen-experienced cells.

The table lists this clonotype with a few counts. The antigen remains unidentified. V shed 5 bases and J shed 2 bases, with 13 bases lying between them. This CDR3 spans 15 amino acids. Germline V CDR1 and CDR2: SNHLY, FYNNEI. A J-beta primer mix and a sample-barcoded 5' primer were used in a second PCR of about 7 to 12 cycles. Individual samples furnished no less than 2.5 million CDR3-containing paired-end reads apiece. TCRdb re-analysed the 5' RACE reads in MiXCR, keeping a single row per CDR3 protein. The sample has about 2 million distinct CDR3 sequences, approximately 50% seen once. Sequenced input: blood. The rearrangement links TRBV2 to TRBJ2-1; D possibly uses TRBD1 or TRBD2 (5 bases each). The sequence was obtained from a woman in her forties in good health. DNA for the CDR3: TGTGCCAGCAGTTCTGGGACGGAAACCTACAATGAGCAGTTCTTC. Protein sequence: CASSSGTETYNEQFF.